This T cell receptor (beta chain) was identified in a study of graft-versus-host responses after intestinal transplantation. TCRdb keeps only in-frame clones here, not all; method: immunoSEQ multiplex PCR. The table shows about 54,000 clones, with roughly 89% occurring only once. Losses at the gene ends were 6 bases for V and 0 bases for J; bases not matched to a gene: 0. Germline loops: CDR1 SNHLY, CDR2 FYNNEI. CDR3 length equals 14 residues. Sequences were derived from PBMCs, sampled roughly 95 weeks after intestinal transplant. The chain carries TRBV2 and TRBJ2-2, with 8 bases that match TRBD1. The source is a human patient who received an intestinal transplant, so some T cells may come from the graft donor. The chain's CDR3 is CASRQGANTGELFF. DNA for the CDR3: TGTGCCAGCAGACAGGGGGCGAACACCGGGGAGCTGTTTTTT.